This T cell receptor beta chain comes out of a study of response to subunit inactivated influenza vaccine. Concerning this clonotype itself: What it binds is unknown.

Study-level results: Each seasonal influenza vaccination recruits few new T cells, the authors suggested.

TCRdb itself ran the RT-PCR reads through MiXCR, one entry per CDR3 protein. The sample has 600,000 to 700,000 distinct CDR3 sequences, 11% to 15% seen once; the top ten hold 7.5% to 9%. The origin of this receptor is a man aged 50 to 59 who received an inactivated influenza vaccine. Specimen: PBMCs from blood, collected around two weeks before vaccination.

CDR3 loop: CSASDRDHEQYF. The CDR3 bases are TGCAGTGCGTCGGACAGGGACCACGAGCAGTACTTC. The chain joins TRBV20-1 to TRBJ2-7; 8 bases match TRBD1. V was clipped by 6 bases and J by 5 bases; unmatched bases: 6. Looked up from germline, CDR1 is DFQATT and CDR2 is SNEGSKA (reference sequence). CDR3 length: 12 residues.